These T cell receptor beta chains were read from a single sample in a study of T-cell memory formation after mild COVID-19. TCRdb redid the calling of the 5' RACE reads with MiXCR, one entry per CDR3 protein. Counted here are 470,000 or so distinct CDR3 sequences, around a sixth occurring once; the ten biggest clones make up around an eighth. Input material: PBMCs or a T cell subset sorted from them (not recorded which). Receptors were obtained from an adult woman who had mild COVID-19 (a few samples of this study predate the infection). Cell type and time point are not known. Each CDR3 is given with its conserved first and last residue. D genes are given only for firm matches. A row's size may be missing; if present it is once, few, many or a size class.

abundance | j_gene | d_gene | len | v_gene | CDR3nt | CDR3aa
few | TRBJ2-7 | NA | 14 | TRBV9 | TGTGCCAGCAGCGTATTAGCGGTAAGCTACGAGCAGTACTTC | CASSVLAVSYEQYF
many | TRBJ1-1 | NA | 15 | TRBV5-1 | TGCGCCAGCAGCTTGATGGGGGCCCTGGGAACTGAAGCTTTCTTT | CASSLMGALGTEAFF
NA | TRBJ1-1 | TRBD1 | 12 | TRBV18 | TGTGCCAGCTCACTCAGGGACAGGGTGCCTTTCTTT | CASSLRDRVPFF
NA | TRBJ2-2 | NA | 16 | TRBV29-1 | TGCAGCGTCTCCGGGCCCCAAGGAGAGAACACCGGGGAGCTGTTTTTT | CSVSGPQGENTGELFF
few | TRBJ2-3 | TRBD2 | 14 | TRBV7-3 | TGTGCCAGCAGCCCATACGAGGGAGCGGGGGCGCAGTATTTT | CASSPYEGAGAQYF
few | TRBJ1-1 | NA | 13 | TRBV12-3/TRBV12-4 | TGTGCCAGCAGTTTGAGTTTAGGGGCTGAAGCTTTCTTT | CASSLSLGAEAFF
NA | TRBJ2-2 | TRBD1 | 14 | TRBV20-1 | TGCAGTGCTAGTTACAGGGGGCGAACCGGGGAGCTGTTTTTT | CSASYRGRTGELFF
few | TRBJ1-1 | NA | 13 | TRBV20-1 | TGCAGTGCTAGAGTTATTGGTTACACTGAAGCTTTCTTT | CSARVIGYTEAFF
many | TRBJ2-5 | TRBD2 | 16 | TRBV3-1 | TGTGCCAGCAGCACCCGCGGAGCGGGGGGGCGAGAGACCCAGTACTTC | CASSTRGAGGRETQYF
NA | TRBJ1-1 | NA | 13 | TRBV7-9 | TGTGCCAGCAGCCCTAGGCCGGACACTGAAGCTTTCTTT | CASSPRPDTEAFF
few | TRBJ2-3 | NA | 16 | TRBV7-6 | TGTGCCAGCAGCTTGGGGGACGTAGGGTCAGGAGATACGCAGTATTTT | CASSLGDVGSGDTQYF
NA | TRBJ1-4 | NA | 15 | TRBV12-3/TRBV12-4 | TGTGCCAGCAGTCTCACGGGAGGGGCGGACGAAAAACTGTTTTTT | CASSLTGGADEKLFF
NA | TRBJ2-5 | NA | 13 | TRBV24-1 | TGTGCCACCAGTAGGTACCAAGGGGAGACCCAGTACTTC | CATSRYQGETQYF
few | TRBJ2-2 | TRBD1 | 15 | TRBV6-1 | TGTGCCAGCAGTGAAAGGAGGACAGGGACCGGGGAGCTGTTTTTT | CASSERRTGTGELFF
few | TRBJ1-2 | NA | 13 | TRBV2 | TGTGCCAGCAGTGACCAGGGAGGCTATGGCTACACCTTC | CASSDQGGYGYTF
many | TRBJ2-5 | NA | 12 | TRBV11-2 | TGTGCCAGCAGCTTAGCTATCGAGACCCAGTACTTC | CASSLAIETQYF
many | TRBJ2-1 | NA | 11 | TRBV5-6 | TGTGCCAGCAGCTTACTGGGGATTTTGTTCTTC | CASSLLGILFF
NA | TRBJ2-3 | TRBD1 | 17 | TRBV14 | TGTGCCAGCAGCTACACTTGGACAGGCCGAAGCACAGATACGCAGTATTTT | CASSYTWTGRSTDTQYF
few | TRBJ1-2 | NA | 13 | TRBV12-3/TRBV12-4 | TGTGCCAGCAGCCGGGACGCCTACTATGGCTACACCTTC | CASSRDAYYGYTF
NA | TRBJ1-1 | NA | 13 | TRBV5-1 | TGCGCCAGCAGATCCCAAGGGGACACTGAAGCTTTCTTT | CASRSQGDTEAFF
NA | TRBJ1-2 | NA | 13 | TRBV10-3 | TGTGCCATCAGACCCCTAAATAACTATGGCTACACCTTC | CAIRPLNNYGYTF
few | TRBJ2-2 | NA | 14 | TRBV19 | TGTGCCAGTAGTATCGCTCTGAACACCGGGGAGCTGTTTTTT | CASSIALNTGELFF
few | TRBJ2-3 | NA | 13 | TRBV4-3 | TGCGCCAGCTCCGTCGACGCGACAGATACGCAGTATTTT | CASSVDATDTQYF
few | TRBJ1-2 | NA | 14 | TRBV21-1 | TGTGCCAGCAAACAAGCCGGAGAAACGGCCGGCTACACCTTC | CASKQAGETAGYTF
NA | TRBJ2-5 | TRBD1 | 19 | TRBV14 | TGTGCCAGCAGCCAAGTCCGAGGACAGGGGGGCTTATCTGGAGAGACCCAGTACTTC | CASSQVRGQGGLSGETQYF
NA | TRBJ1-1 | NA | 18 | TRBV7-9 | TGTGCCAGCAGCCCCGCCCCTCGACTACTCCCCGGGAACACTGAAGCTTTCTTT | CASSPAPRLLPGNTEAFF
many | TRBJ2-2 | NA | 16 | TRBV5-1 | TGCGCCAGCAGCTTTCGGTGGGAGATGAACACCGGGGAGCTGTTTTTT | CASSFRWEMNTGELFF
NA | TRBJ2-7 | TRBD1 | 15 | TRBV6-5 | TGTGCCAGCAGGCGGTCGGGACAGGGGTTCTACGAGCAGTACTTC | CASRRSGQGFYEQYF
many | TRBJ1-5 | NA | 16 | TRBV19 | TGTGCCAGTAGCCAAGACAGGCCGTATAGCAATCAGCCCCAGCATTTT | CASSQDRPYSNQPQHF
few | TRBJ2-7 | TRBD2 | 14 | TRBV12-3/TRBV12-4 | TGTGCCAGCAGCTCCCGACTAGCGGGGTTCGAGCAGTACTTC | CASSSRLAGFEQYF
NA | TRBJ2-3 | NA | 15 | TRBV20-1 | TGCAGTGCTGCCTTAAAGCGGAGGAGCACAGATACGCAGTATTTT | CSAALKRRSTDTQYF
few | TRBJ2-3 | NA | 14 | TRBV5-1 | TGCGCCAGCAGACCCCTAGGGGGGACAGATACGCAGTATTTT | CASRPLGGTDTQYF
NA | TRBJ1-5 | NA | 14 | TRBV20-1 | TGCAGTGCTAAGGACGGGCGACGCTATCAGCCCCAGCATTTT | CSAKDGRRYQPQHF
NA | TRBJ2-5 | NA | 13 | TRBV6-1 | TGTGCCAGCAGTACCGTGGTCCAAGAGACCCAGTACTTC | CASSTVVQETQYF
NA | TRBJ2-7 | TRBD1 | 14 | TRBV5-1 | TGCGCCAGCAGCTCTGGGACAGAGACCTACGAGCAGTACTTC | CASSSGTETYEQYF
few | TRBJ1-2 | TRBD1 | 17 | TRBV5-1 | TGCGCCAGCAGCTTTGGGACAGGGGGATTTCTCAACTATGGCTACACCTTC | CASSFGTGGFLNYGYTF
NA | TRBJ1-1 | NA | 14 | TRBV3-1 | TGTGCCAGCAGCCAAGTTTCTACAGACCCTTGGTCTTTCTTT | CASSQVSTDPWSFF
NA | TRBJ2-7 | NA | 13 | TRBV15 | TGTGCCACCAGCATCGGAAGTCATTACGAGCAGTACTTC | CATSIGSHYEQYF
NA | TRBJ2-1 | TRBD1 | 16 | TRBV4-1 | TGCGCCAGCAGCCAAGTCGACAGGGGGTCAAACAATGAGCAGTTCTTC | CASSQVDRGSNNEQFF
NA | TRBJ2-5 | NA | 14 | TRBV9 | TGTGCCAGCAGCGTAGGCCCGTTAAGAGAGACCCAGTACTTC | CASSVGPLRETQYF
NA | TRBJ2-2 | NA | 15 | TRBV6-6 | TGTGCCAGCGGGGGCGTTGGGGGGAACACCGGGGAGCTGTTTTTT | CASGGVGGNTGELFF
NA | TRBJ2-7 | NA | 15 | TRBV27 | TGTGCCAGCAGTTCCGGACAGACCGGGTTCTACGAGCAGTACTTC | CASSSGQTGFYEQYF
few | TRBJ2-5 | NA | 15 | TRBV7-2 | TGTGCCAGCAGCTTAGTATCTGGCGGCTCCGGGGCCCAGTACTTC | CASSLVSGGSGAQYF
NA | TRBJ2-7 | TRBD2 | 18 | TRBV6-6 | TGTGCCAGCACCATAGGGGACCAGACTAGCGGGAGATTTGGCGAGCAGTACTTC | CASTIGDQTSGRFGEQYF
few | TRBJ2-2 | TRBD2 | 16 | TRBV18 | TGTGCCAGCTCACCAGGGAGGGATCCGAACACCGGGGAGCTGTTTTTT | CASSPGRDPNTGELFF
few | TRBJ2-7 | TRBD2 | 18 | TRBV7-3 | TGTGCCAGCAGCTTAAGGACCGAATTTAGCGGGGGTATGTACGAGCAGTACTTC | CASSLRTEFSGGMYEQYF
few | TRBJ2-7 | NA | 15 | TRBV12-3/TRBV12-4 | TGTGCCAGCAGCCCCCGTGTGGGGCTAACCTACGAGCAGTACTTC | CASSPRVGLTYEQYF
many | TRBJ2-7 | NA | 14 | TRBV7-8 | TGTGCCAGCAGCAACAGGGTCGGGGGCAACGAGCAGTACTTC | CASSNRVGGNEQYF
NA | TRBJ1-1 | NA | 14 | TRBV30 | TGTGCCTGGACCTCTAAGGAGAAACCTACTGAAGCTTTCTTT | CAWTSKEKPTEAFF
NA | TRBJ1-1 | TRBD1 | 15 | TRBV12-3/TRBV12-4 | TGTGCCAGCTCCGTTGAAGGGGGCGTCGGCACTGAAGCTTTCTTT | CASSVEGGVGTEAFF
few | TRBJ2-7 | NA | 15 | TRBV10-3 | TGTGCCATCAGTCAACAGGGCCTAGTCTCCTACGAGCAGTACTTC | CAISQQGLVSYEQYF
many | TRBJ2-1 | NA | 15 | TRBV7-7 | TGTGCTAGCAGCCCAGTCGGGGGTTCCTACAATGAGCAGTTCTTC | CASSPVGGSYNEQFF
many | TRBJ2-3 | TRBD2 | 18 | TRBV5-1 | TGCGCCAGCAGCTGGTCTAGCGGGGGGATAGCGGTGGCAGATACGCAGTATTTT | CASSWSSGGIAVADTQYF
NA | TRBJ2-3 | TRBD2 | 16 | TRBV7-9 | TGTGCCAGCAGCCGGGGACTAGCGGGGACCACAGAAACGCAGTATTTT | CASSRGLAGTTETQYF
NA | TRBJ1-1 | TRBD1 | 16 | TRBV19 | TGTGCCAGTAGTATGGGGGACAGGGGGGTGTTTGGTGAAGCTTTCTTT | CASSMGDRGVFGEAFF
NA | TRBJ2-3 | NA | 13 | TRBV5-6 | TGTGCCAGCAGCTCGTTCCAGACAGATACGCAGTATTTT | CASSSFQTDTQYF
many | TRBJ1-1 | NA | 13 | TRBV4-2 | TGTGCCAGCAGCCACTTAGGGGGTACTGAAGCTTTCTTT | CASSHLGGTEAFF
NA | TRBJ2-3 | NA | 15 | TRBV24-1 | TGTGCCACCAGTGATTCGGAGGGGATTACAGATACGCAGTATTTT | CATSDSEGITDTQYF
few | TRBJ2-1 | TRBD2 | 18 | TRBV4-3 | TGCGCCAGCAGCCAAGATGGACTAGCGGGAGGATCCTACAATGAGCAGTTCTTC | CASSQDGLAGGSYNEQFF